Following are 25 T cell receptor beta chains from one sample sequenced in a study of beta chain features in type 1 diabetes. Study-wide points: Shortening that was moderate but significant affected the TCRB CDR3s of Type 1 diabetes patients in all four CD4+ subsets.

These receptors lack a known antigen. The isolated RNA, all of it, was reverse transcribed, so expressed TCRB transcripts were what got sequenced. Measured with immunoSEQ multiplex PCR; TCRdb has only the in-frame clones, and not every one. The data contain roughly 400,000 clones, around 10% of them singletons. Specimen: central memory CD4+ T cells from blood. Receptors originate from a man aged 25 to 40 with type 1 diabetes.

The gene calls are TRBV2 and TRBJ1-1; D possibly corresponds to TRBD1 (5 bases). Germline-derived CDR1 and CDR2 are SNHLY and FYNNEI. This CDR3 is built from 14 residues. V lost 8 bases, J lost 5 bases, and 18 bases lay in between. CDR3: CASSNFGGRTEAFF. The CDR3 DNA follows: TGTGCCAGCTCAAATTTCGGGGGTAGGACTGAAGCTTTCTTT.

This clone was seen many times. The chain recombines TRBV19 with TRBJ2-1; the D is unclear. This CDR3 region has 15 residues. CDR1 is LNHDA and CDR2 is SQIVND in the germline V gene (reference sequence). V was shortened by 2 bases and J by 2 bases, with 10 bases between the two germline ends. The CDR3 nucleotides read TGTGCCAGTAGTATACAGATATTAACCTACAATGAGCAGTTCTTC. Protein: CASSIQILTYNEQFF.

At least ten counts were recorded for this clone. This chain connects TRBV5-4 to TRBJ2-7; 7 nucleotides match TRBD1. The CDR3 totals 14 residues. Looked up from germline, CDR1 is SGHNT and CDR2 is YYREEE (reference sequence). J was trimmed by 2 bases and V by 5 bases; bases with no gene match: 7. The CDR3 DNA follows: TGTGCCAGCAGTTCCGGGACAGAAACCTACGAGCAGTACTTC. Translation: CASSSGTETYEQYF.

This clone was seen only a few times. The chain has TRBV25-1 and TRBJ2-5; the D gene is possibly TRBD2 (5 bases). CDR1 is MGHDK, CDR2 SYGVNS, per germline. The length of the CDR3 is 12 residues. V gave up 7 bases and J gave up 2 bases, with 8 bases separating them. The CDR3 sequence: CASTRGQETQYF. CDR3 sequence (DNA): TGTGCCAGCACCCGAGGGCAAGAGACCCAGTACTTC.

This sequence joins TRBV15 and TRBJ2-2; 8 nucleotides agree with TRBD1. Germline assignment: CDR1 LNHNV and CDR2 YYDKDF (reference sequence). Trimming at V came to 2 bases and at J to 2 bases, leaving 4 bases not matched to a gene. The length of the CDR3 is 16 residues. This chain's CDR3 is CATSRNTGGNTGELFF. In nucleotides, the CDR3 is TGTGCCACCAGCAGAAATACAGGGGGTAACACCGGGGAGCTGTTTTTT.

This clone was observed a handful of times. The chain joins TRBV19 to TRBJ1-5; tentative D call: TRBD1 (6 bases). The CDR3 totals 17 residues. Germline V lookup: CDR1 LNHDA, CDR2 SQIVND (reference sequence). V lost 8 bases and J lost 4, with 24 bases in between. The CDR3 sequence is CASADIRGGAGNQPQHF. DNA of the CDR3: TGTGCCAGTGCCGATATCCGTGGGGGGGCGGGGAATCAGCCCCAGCATTTT.

This clone was detected only a few times. This same CDR3 is encoded by further DNA sequences in the sample. V and J are TRBV27 and TRBJ2-2, with 14 bases fitting TRBD2. The junction had 5 bases not matched to a gene; V was cut back by 6 bases and J by 8 bases. The CDR3 covers 15 residues. Germline loops: CDR1 MNHEY, CDR2 SMNVEV (reference sequence). The CDR3 spells CASRGLAGVSGELFF. The CDR3 DNA reads as TGTGCCAGCAGGGGACTAGCGGGAGTTTCTGGGGAGCTGTTTTTT.

CDR3 region: CASSLVGALTNEKLFF. The CDR3 nucleotides are TGCGCCAGCAGCTTGGTTGGGGCTCTGACTAATGAAAAACTGTTTTTT. The chain uses TRBV5-1 and TRBJ1-4; D is perhaps TRBD1 (5 bases). V gave up 0 bases and J gave up 2 bases, with 11 bases separating them. CDR3 size: 16 residues. The V gene's germline CDR1 is SGHRS and CDR2 YFSETQ. Drawing the rest from reference TRBV5-1 and TRBJ1-4, the complete variable domain is KAGVTQTPRYLIKTRGQQVTLSCSPISGHRSVSWYQQTPGQGLQFLFEYFSETQRNKGNFPGRFSGRQFSNSRSEMNVSTLELGDSALYLCASSLVGALTNEKLFFGSGTQLSVL.

This clone has only a few counts. The V and J genes are TRBV7-2 and TRBJ2-2, with D uncertain. Germline CDR1 and CDR2: SGHTA and FQGNSA. The CDR3 extends over 12 amino acids. Between the trimmed V and J ends, which lost 5 bases and 6 bases, there was a span of 7 bases. The CDR3 spells CASSQSSGELFF. Here the CDR3 DNA reads TGTGCCAGCAGCCAGTCCTCCGGGGAGCTGTTTTTT.

This clone came up many times. The rearrangement links TRBV7-9 to TRBJ2-7; D is unresolved. CDR3 length equals 14 residues. Trimming stripped 1 base from V and 0 bases from J, with 7 bases between. In germline, CDR1 is SEHNR, CDR2 FQNEAQ (reference sequence). CDR3 DNA sequence: TGTGCCAGCAGCTTAGACCGGAACTCCTACGAGCAGTACTTC. This codes for CASSLDRNSYEQYF.

At least ten counts were recorded for this clone. The chain recombines TRBV28 with TRBJ2-7; D not certain. V was shortened by 6 bases and J by 3 bases, with 9 bases between the two germline ends. CDR1 and CDR2 from the germline V gene are MDHEN and SYDVKM. CDR3 size: 12 residues. The CDR3 nucleotides read TGTGCCAGCAGGAACTTATTCTACGAGCAGTACTTC. Encoded protein: CASRNLFYEQYF.

The gene calls are TRBV2 and TRBJ1-5; D may be TRBD1 (5 bases). Germline V gene sequence: CDR1 SNHLY, CDR2 FYNNEI. The CDR3 has 14 residues. The V gene lost 2 bases and the J gene lost 4 bases, with 9 bases spanning the gap. The CDR3 loop is CASSENPGNQPQHF. The CDR3 coding sequence is TGTGCCAGCAGTGAAAATCCAGGGAATCAGCCCCAGCATTTT.

This clone was seen a few times. The chain combines TRBV27 with TRBJ2-7, with D maybe TRBD2 (9 bases). CDR1 is MNHEY, CDR2 SMNVEV, per germline (reference sequence). The CDR3 has 20 residues. V lost 8 bases and J lost 5, with 37 bases in between. Here the CDR3 reads CASPGGQDWVAGEVVDEQYF. CDR3 nucleotides: TGTGCCAGCCCAGGGGGCCAGGACTGGGTAGCGGGAGAGGTAGTTGACGAGCAGTACTTC.

The J gene is TRBJ1-5, the V gene TRBV6-6, with 9 positions matching TRBD1. Looked up from germline, CDR1 is MNHNY and CDR2 is SVGAGI (reference sequence). V was clipped by 4 bases and J by 5 bases; unmatched bases: 3. The CDR3 runs to 14 residues. Written as DNA, the CDR3 is TGTGCCAGCAGTTCGGACAGGGGTTATCAGCCCCAGCATTTT. This gives the protein CASSSDRGYQPQHF.

This clone was observed a few times. This chain joins TRBV6-9 and TRBJ2-7; no firm D call. Trimming took 8 bases from V and 5 from J, leaving 7 bases between them. This CDR3 has 10 amino acids. CDR1 and CDR2 (germline): MNHGY, SVAAGI. In DNA form, the CDR3 reads TGTGCCAGCCCGTTCAACGAGCAGTACTTC. It codes for CASPFNEQYF.

V gene TRBV5-1 combines with J gene TRBJ1-2; 9 bases align to TRBD1. The V gene end was trimmed by 4 bases and the J gene end by 4 bases; junction bases not matched to a gene: 14. CDR1 is SGHRS, CDR2 YFSETQ, per germline. There are 17 residues in the CDR3. CDR3: CASSPEGTGFTPYGYTF. The CDR3 nucleotides are TGCGCCAGCAGCCCCGAGGGGACAGGGTTTACCCCCTATGGCTACACCTTC.

This clone was seen at least ten times. Additional DNA sequences in this sample encode the identical CDR3. The J gene is TRBJ2-3, the V gene TRBV7-9; D unresolved. The CDR3 loop spans 11 amino acids. V was pared by 6 bases and J by 6 bases, with 7 bases between. CDR1 is SEHNR and CDR2 is FQNEAQ in the germline V gene (reference sequence). The CDR3 DNA follows: TGTGCCAGCAGTCGTACGGATACGCAGTATTTT. Amino acid sequence: CASSRTDTQYF. The variable domain in full, completed from reference TRBV7-9 and TRBJ2-3, reads DTGVSQNPRHKITKRGQNVTFRCDPISEHNRLYWYRQTLGQGPEFLTYFQNEAQLEKSRLLSDRFSAERPKGSFSTLEIQRTEQGDSAMYLCASSRTDTQYFGPGTRLTVL.

Only a few counts were recorded for this clone. This chain connects TRBV7-9 to TRBJ1-1; tentative D call: TRBD1 (6 bases). The germline gives CDR1 SEHNR, CDR2 FQNEAQ (reference sequence). The CDR3 sequence is 17 residues long. Trimming removed 1 base from V and 4 bases from J, with 19 bases in between. CDR3 sequence: CASSLVRLVGGPTEAFF. The CDR3 bases are TGTGCCAGCAGCTTAGTGAGATTGGTGGGGGGGCCCACTGAAGCTTTCTTT.

This clone appeared a few times. This rearrangement joins TRBV5-4 to TRBJ2-7, with TRBD1 as a possible D gene (5 bases). This CDR3 is built from 15 residues. Deletions cut 5 bases from V and 1 base from J, with 16 bases between. Germline CDR1 reads SGHNT; CDR2 reads YYREEE (reference sequence). The CDR3 loop reads CASSLDRTYSYEQYF. The CDR3 nucleotides are TGTGCCAGCAGTCTCGACAGAACCTATTCCTACGAGCAGTACTTC.

This clone was seen a few times. The chain is built from TRBV7-9 and TRBJ2-3, with D hard to call. The germline V and J ends were trimmed by 4 bases and 3 bases, with 11 bases remaining between them. The CDR3 loop spans 14 amino acids. Germline V CDR1 and CDR2: SEHNR, FQNEAQ (reference sequence). The DNA for the CDR3 is TGTGCCAGCAGCTCGGACCTGACGACAGATACGCAGTATTTT. This sequence encodes CASSSDLTTDTQYF.

The chain recombines TRBV7-9 with TRBJ2-7; 9 bases map to TRBD1. The CDR3 consists of 17 residues. V was pared by 1 base and J by 0 bases, with 7 bases of the junction left unmatched. Germline CDR1 is SEHNR and CDR2 is FQNEAQ (reference sequence). The CDR3 DNA sequence: TGTGCCAGCAGCTTAGTCCCCAGACAGGGGGTCTCCTACGAGCAGTACTTC. Translation gives CASSLVPRQGVSYEQYF.

A few counts support this clone. The CDR3 here is CASSLAGGPVGTDTQYF. For the CDR3, the DNA is TGTGCCAGTAGTCTAGCGGGAGGGCCAGTGGGGACAGATACGCAGTATTTT. V is TRBV19 and J is TRBJ2-3, with TRBD2 matching 12 bases. J lost 3 bases, V lost 5 bases, and 9 bases had no gene match. Germline CDR1 LNHDA, CDR2 SQIVND (reference sequence). This CDR3 has 17 residues.

This clone was seen a few times. Other nucleotide sequences from this sample produce the same CDR3. The chain employs TRBV10-3 and TRBJ2-7; 7 bases match TRBD2. The CDR3 spans 11 residues. The germline V gene has CDR1 ENHRY and CDR2 SYGVKD. V shed 8 bases, J shed 4 bases, and the junction held 2 bases outside the gene matches. Here the CDR3 reads CAISGGYEQYF. The DNA for the CDR3 is TGTGCCATCTCCGGGGGGTACGAGCAGTACTTC.

The chain links TRBV5-1 to TRBJ2-2; D may match TRBD1 or TRBD2 (5 bases each). Trimming removed 3 bases from V and 6 bases from J, with 15 bases in between. The CDR3 extends over 15 amino acids. Germline CDR1 reads SGHRS; CDR2 reads YFSETQ. The CDR3, as DNA: TGCGCCAGCAGCTCCCTTGGGGGTGTCGCCGGGGAGCTGTTTTTT. It is translated as CASSSLGGVAGELFF.

This clone has more than one count but fewer than ten. Other DNA sequences in this sample translate to the same CDR3. The rearrangement links TRBV28 to TRBJ1-5, with 12 bases matching TRBD1. This CDR3 is built from 16 residues. CDR1 MDHEN and CDR2 SYDVKM come from the germline V gene. V was clipped by 6 bases and J by 4 bases; unmatched bases: 7. In nucleotides, the CDR3 is TGTGCCAGCAGCCCCGGGACAGGGGGCTTAAATCAGCCCCAGCATTTT. Residues: CASSPGTGGLNQPQHF.